Listed below are T cell receptor beta chains from one sample, sequenced in a study of cytomegalovirus exposure and HLA in healthy donors. Method: immunoSEQ multiplex PCR; TCRdb's copy keeps in-frame clones and lacks some. The sample holds 150,000 to 200,000 clones, approximately 80% seen once. Sequencing was done on a sample of PBMCs. The receptors come from a man younger than 35 in good health and CMV-seronegative. Both conserved end residues are part of each CDR3. The D gene is left open where the match is weak. Clone size is given for some rows only: seen once, a few or many times, or a class if the clone is expanded.

TRBJ1-6,TRBD1,TRBV6-5,.,TGTGCCAGCAGCCAGGGGGTAGAATCACCCCTCCACTTT,CASSQGVESPLHF
TRBJ2-2,.,TRBV4-3,.,TGCGCCAGCAGCCTCAACACCGGGGAACTGTTTTTT,CASSLNTGELFF
TRBJ1-2,TRBD1,TRBV6-5,.,TGTGCCAGCAGCCGACAGGGAGCCTCCCGTGGCTACACCTTC,CASSRQGASRGYTF
TRBJ2-7,.,TRBV5-1,.,TGCGCCAGCAGCTTGGGGCGTGGGGGGAGGTACGAGCAGTACTTC,CASSLGRGGRYEQYF
TRBJ1-1,TRBD1,TRBV4-3,.,TGCGCCAGCAGCCAAGATGGGCGGCAGGGGGCGACCACTGAAGCTTTCTTT,CASSQDGRQGATTEAFF
TRBJ1-2,TRBD1,TRBV5-6,.,TGTGCCAGCAGCCTGCGGACAGGGGGCAATGGCTACACCTTC,CASSLRTGGNGYTF
TRBJ2-2,TRBD2,TRBV6-5,.,TGTGCCAGCAGCCGGGGGGTCGCCGGGGAGCCGTTTTTT,CASSRGVAGEPFF
TRBJ2-7,TRBD1,TRBV5-1,.,TGCGCCAGCAGCTTGGTTGTACAGGGGGCCTACGAGCAGTACTTC,CASSLVVQGAYEQYF
TRBJ2-7,.,TRBV28,.,TGTGCCAGCGGTAGCGACAGGCGGGCCGAGCAGTACTTC,CASGSDRRAEQYF
TRBJ2-7,.,TRBV5-4,.,TGTGCCAGCAGCCAAGAAGCTGTTATCCCCTACGAGCAGTACTTC,CASSQEAVIPYEQYF
TRBJ2-3,.,TRBV7-2,.,TGTGCCAGCAGCTTATTTTCGGGGGGCACAGATACGCAGTATTTT,CASSLFSGGTDTQYF
TRBJ1-5,.,TRBV28,.,TGTGCCAGCAGTTTGACGTTGGAGAATCAGCCCCAGCATTTT,CASSLTLENQPQHF
TRBJ1-6,.,TRBV14,.,TGTGCCAGCAGCCAAGGCGGCCACGCGGGTTCACCCCTCCACTTT,CASSQGGHAGSPLHF
TRBJ2-1,.,TRBV27,few,TGTGCCAGCAGTCCATACACCCTTCCCCACTACAATGAGCAGTTCTTC,CASSPYTLPHYNEQFF
TRBJ1-4,.,TRBV7-3,.,TGTGCCAGCAGCTCTATAAAGGGGAGGGGCACTAATGAAAAACTGTTTTTT,CASSSIKGRGTNEKLFF
TRBJ2-1,.,TRBV9,.,TGTGCCAGCAGCGTAGAAGTCGGTGGCGGCCCGGAGCAGTTCTTC,CASSVEVGGGPEQFF
TRBJ2-1,.,TRBV18,once,TGTGCCAGCTCACCACCGACGGGGAGCTCCTACAATGAGCAGTTCTTC,CASSPPTGSSYNEQFF
TRBJ2-3,.,TRBV11-3,.,TGTGCCAGCAGCTTAGGAGCCCTGGGAGGAGATACGCAGTATTTT,CASSLGALGGDTQYF
TRBJ1-4,.,TRBV18,.,TGTGCCAGCTCACCAGTCCAATCTGCGAGGCAAAAACTGTTTTTT,CASSPVQSARQKLFF
TRBJ2-7,.,TRBV7-6,.,TGTGCCAGCAGCGAAGGGGACACTTCCTACGAGCAGTACTTC,CASSEGDTSYEQYF
TRBJ1-2,TRBD1,TRBV5-5,.,TGTGCCAGCAGACCTGCTCCCTCGGGACAGCACTATGGCTACACCTTC,CASRPAPSGQHYGYTF
TRBJ2-2,TRBD1,TRBV5-1,.,TGCGCCAGCAGCACCCGGGACAGCACCGGGGAGCTGTTTTTT,CASSTRDSTGELFF
TRBJ1-5,TRBD1,TRBV19,.,TGTGCCAGTTCAGAGGAAGGGGGCCGGATACAGCCCCAGCATTTT,CASSEEGGRIQPQHF
TRBJ2-7,TRBD1,TRBV7-9,few,TGTGCCAGCAGCTTAGCGGGACAGGGGGCCTACGAGCAGTACTTC,CASSLAGQGAYEQYF
TRBJ2-7,.,TRBV5-6,.,TGTGCCAGCAGCTTGGGGACAGTGGGTCCCGAGCAGTACTTC,CASSLGTVGPEQYF
TRBJ2-3,TRBD1,TRBV10-3,.,TGTGCCATCAGGGGGGCGGTGGGACAGCCCAGCACAGATACGCAGTATTTT,CAIRGAVGQPSTDTQYF
TRBJ2-3,TRBD2,TRBV6-6,.,TGTGCCAGCAGTTACTCGAGGACTAGCGGCACAGATACGCAGTATTTT,CASSYSRTSGTDTQYF
TRBJ2-7,TRBD1,TRBV6-5,.,TGTGCCAGCAGTTACAGGGGGCAGGGGGCCCACGAGCAGTACTTC,CASSYRGQGAHEQYF